A single sample is the source of the 18 T cell receptor beta chains below, sequenced in a study of cytomegalovirus exposure and HLA in healthy donors. The PCR made use of 60 Vbeta and 13 Jbeta primers. Here immunoSEQ multiplex PCR was the method, and the copy in TCRdb shows in-frame clones only, minus some. The data contain around 190,000 clones, about 69% of them singletons. Material: PBMCs. The receptors stem from a man younger than 40 in good health and CMV-seropositive.

This clone turned up a few times. This chain joins TRBV10-3 and TRBJ2-5; 9 bases match TRBD2. CDR3 length: 16 amino acids. V lost 0 bases, J lost 5 bases, and 7 bases stayed unmatched. Germline loops: CDR1 ENHRY, CDR2 SYGVKD. CDR3: CAISESMAGGHETQYF. The CDR3, as DNA: TGTGCCATCAGTGAGTCGATGGCGGGGGGGCATGAGACCCAGTACTTC.

This sequence joins TRBV28 and TRBJ1-4; 10 bases agree with TRBD1. Per germline, CDR1 MDHEN and CDR2 SYDVKM. J gave up 7 bases and V 3 bases, and 5 bases lay outside the gene matches. The CDR3 is made up of 15 amino acids. The DNA of the CDR3 is TGTGCCAGCAGTTTGGCAGGACAGGGGGGTGAAAAACTGTTTTTT. This gives the protein CASSLAGQGGEKLFF.

This clone showed up just a few times. The chain has TRBV5-4 and TRBJ2-7; D is unclear. The CDR3 length is 12 residues. Germline values: CDR1 SGHNT, CDR2 YYREEE (reference sequence). Trimming cost V 0 bases and J 3 bases, with 4 bases left between them. The DNA of the CDR3 is TGTGCCAGCAGCTTGGACGGCTACGAGCAGTACTTC. This codes for CASSLDGYEQYF.

The chain uses TRBV16 and TRBJ1-5; D is unclear. With 0 bases removed from V and 6 bases from J, the gap between germline ends came to 21 bases. The germline gives CDR1 KGHSY, CDR2 FQNENV. This CDR3 is 18 amino acids long. This chain's CDR3 is CASSQSPPRSNSVQPQHF. The CDR3 DNA sequence: TGTGCCAGCAGCCAATCTCCGCCCCGGTCGAACAGTGTTCAGCCCCAGCATTTT.

The J gene is TRBJ2-3, the V gene TRBV23-1, with 9 bases lining up with TRBD2. TRBV23-1 is an ORF, with its function uncertain. The junction had 3 bases not matched to a gene; V was cut back by 2 bases and J by 0 bases. CDR3 length equals 16 residues. The CDR3 spells CASSQSGRSSTDTQYF. Written as DNA, the CDR3 is TGCGCCAGCAGTCAAAGCGGGAGGTCTAGCACAGATACGCAGTATTTT.

The chain uses TRBV6-5 and TRBJ1-1, with 7 positions matching TRBD1. J lost 5 bases, V lost 7 bases, and 10 bases had no gene match. In germline, CDR1 is MNHEY, CDR2 SVGAGI. The CDR3 spans 14 residues. The CDR3: CASTISSGGTEAFF. The CDR3 bases are TGTGCCAGCACCATCTCGTCAGGGGGAACTGAAGCTTTCTTT.

This chain links TRBV29-1 with TRBJ2-1; 9 bases map to TRBD1. The CDR3 sequence is 13 residues long. Per germline, CDR1 SQVTM and CDR2 ANQGSEA. Germline trimming cut 6 bases from V and 5 bases from J; bases unmatched to any gene: 5. The CDR3 region is CSVDRGVHNEQFF. As DNA, the CDR3 is TGCAGCGTAGACAGGGGGGTCCACAATGAGCAGTTCTTC.

The table lists this clone with a few counts. The chain has TRBV7-9 and TRBJ2-5; 14 bases line up with TRBD2. The CDR3 has 17 amino acids. Germline CDR1 and CDR2: SEHNR and FQNEAQ (reference sequence). Trimming cost V 5 bases and J 11 bases; bases outside gene matches: 16. The CDR3 DNA is TGTGCCAGCAGCCCTCACGGACTAGCGGGAGGACGCACGAGGCAGTACTTC. Translating gives CASSPHGLAGGRTRQYF.

This chain uses TRBV7-2 with TRBJ1-1; D is possibly TRBD1 (6 bases). The CDR3 runs 17 residues. Trimming took 2 bases from V and 4 from J, leaving 20 bases between them. Germline values: CDR1 SGHTA, CDR2 FQGNSA. CDR3 DNA: TGTGCCAGCAGCTTACGGATTCTTAAGAGGGGGTTCACTGAAGCTTTCTTT. It encodes CASSLRILKRGFTEAFF.

This sequence joins TRBV5-1 and TRBJ1-4; 10 bases are a match to TRBD1. The CDR3 has 15 residues. Germline V gene data show CDR1 as SGHRS and CDR2 as YFSETQ. J lost 5 bases, V lost 4 bases, and 5 bases had no gene match. CDR3 sequence: CASSRQGARNEKLFF. The CDR3 region has the DNA TGCGCCAGCAGCAGACAGGGGGCCCGCAATGAAAAACTGTTTTTT.

This sequence joins TRBV28 and TRBJ2-1, with 8 nucleotides matching TRBD2. V lost 7 bases and J lost 7; bases outside the gene matches: 12. The CDR3 runs to 15 residues. Germline values: CDR1 MDHEN, CDR2 SYDVKM. The CDR3, as DNA: TGTGCCAGCACCCGGGGGGGGCAGGGTAGGAATGAGCAGTTCTTC. It encodes CASTRGGQGRNEQFF.

The chain recombines TRBV4-3 with TRBJ2-3, with 8 nucleotides matching TRBD2. CDR1 and CDR2 (germline): LGHNA, YSLEER. V shed 1 base and J 6 bases; nucleotides not matched to a gene: 3. CDR3 length: 14 amino acids. CDR3 in amino acids: CASSQGGGRDTQYF. The CDR3 nucleotides are TGCGCCAGCAGCCAAGGCGGGGGGCGTGATACGCAGTATTTT.

The chain links TRBV4-1 to TRBJ2-5; tentative D call: TRBD2 (5 bases). The DNA end is a closer match to TRBJ2-7, so the J assignment may be wrong. The CDR3 loop spans 14 amino acids. In germline, CDR1 is MGHRA, CDR2 YSYEKL. The CDR3 bases are TGCGCCAGCAGCCAGCAAGACGGGGAGTACGAGCAGTACTTC. This translates into CASSQQDGEYEQYF.

The chain uses TRBV30 and TRBJ2-2, with D possibly TRBD2 on 7 matching bases. The germline V gene encodes CDR1 GTSNPN and CDR2 SVGIG (reference sequence). Trimming removed 0 bases from V and 4 bases from J, with 15 bases in between. The CDR3 contains 16 residues. The CDR3 is CAWSVTGRGGTGELFF. Here the CDR3 DNA reads TGTGCCTGGAGTGTAACAGGGAGGGGGGGCACCGGGGAGCTGTTTTTT.

V and J are TRBV4-3 and TRBJ1-5; 7 nucleotides align to TRBD1. The V segment lost 0 bases and the J segment 2 bases; nucleotides outside the gene matches: 4. The CDR3 runs to 16 residues. CDR1 and CDR2 from the germline V gene are LGHNA and YSLEER. The CDR3 here is CASSQDKGAGNQPQHF. CDR3 bases: TGCGCCAGCAGCCAAGATAAGGGGGCGGGCAATCAGCCCCAGCATTTT.

CDR3 in DNA: TGTGCCAGCAGTTTCATTAGCACAGATACGCAGTATTTT. Translating it yields CASSFISTDTQYF. This rearrangement joins TRBV5-6 to TRBJ2-3; D is uncertain. The V gene lost 5 bases and the J gene lost 0 bases, with 7 bases spanning the gap. CDR1 is SGHDT and CDR2 is YYEEEE in the germline V gene. This CDR3 has 13 residues.

The chain employs TRBV9 and TRBJ2-6; weak D call: TRBD1 (6 bases). The germline gives CDR1 SGDLS, CDR2 YYNGEE. V was clipped by 4 bases and J by 3 bases, with 17 bases between them. The CDR3 runs to 17 residues. The CDR3 DNA reads as TGTGCCAGCAGCCCGAGGACAGTAATACGTGGGGCCAACGTCCTGACTTTC. Residues: CASSPRTVIRGANVLTF.

The V gene is TRBV2, the J gene TRBJ2-7; perhaps TRBD2 as D (7 bases). V dropped 6 bases and J dropped 9 bases, with 18 bases sitting between them. Germline-derived CDR1 and CDR2 are SNHLY and FYNNEI. The CDR3 has 13 amino acids. The CDR3 loop reads CASSAEGGRWQYF. DNA of the CDR3: TGTGCCAGCAGCGCTGAGGGGGGGCGATGGCAGTACTTC.